A single sample gave rise to the 24 T cell receptor beta chains below, sequenced in a study of spatial heterogeneity in lung cancer. TCRdb fed the 5' RACE reads into MiXCR, producing one record per CDR3 protein. The profile shows 10,000 to 15,000 distinct CDR3 sequences, 6.2% of them singletons. Noted time point: sample taken at primary tumor resection. Unsorted whole RNA from tumor, nontumor lung or frozen PBMC underwent sequencing. This sample comprised normal lung tissue next to the tumor, obtained at surgery. These receptors all come from a male donor with early-stage non-small cell lung cancer.

Ten or more counts support this clonotype. This beta chain is off target for a library built for alpha chains, so its abundance means little. The chain combines TRBV10-3 with TRBJ2-3, with 9 bases fitting TRBD2. The CDR3 is 15 residues long. The J segment lost 5 bases and the V segment lost 6 bases, leaving 9 bases of the junction unmatched. CDR1 and CDR2 from the germline V gene are ENHRY and SYGVKD. DNA of the CDR3: TGTGCCATCAGCGCCGAAGCGGGAGGACAAGATACGCAGTATTTT. This codes for CAISAEAGGQDTQYF.

This clonotype was found many times. This beta chain is off target for a library built for alpha chains, so its abundance means little. The chain recombines TRBV6-2 or TRBV6-3 with TRBJ2-1; D unresolved. Trimming pared 3 bases from V and 0 bases from J, leaving 12 bases between. Germline V gene data show CDR1 as MNHEY and CDR2 as SVGEGT. The CDR3 is made up of 16 amino acids. The CDR3 region has the DNA TGTGCCAGCAGTTATCAGCCATACGGCTCCTACAATGAGCAGTTCTTC. Translating it yields CASSYQPYGSYNEQFF.

To note about this clonotype: This beta chain came through as a stray read in a library set up for alpha chains, and its size says little. The chain couples TRBV6-2 or TRBV6-3 to TRBJ2-1; 8 bases line up with TRBD1. The germline CDR1 and CDR2 sequences are MNHEY and SVGEGT. The V gene end was trimmed by 4 bases and the J gene end by 4 bases; junction bases not matched to a gene: 3. This CDR3 region has 14 residues. The chain's CDR3 is CASSLDRDYNEQFF. The CDR3 coding sequence is TGTGCCAGCAGTTTGGACAGGGATTACAATGAGCAGTTCTTC.

This clonotype came up many times. A library made for alpha chains picked up this beta chain off target, so its size means little. The CDR3 DNA follows: TGTGCCATCAGTGAGGACAGGGGGCAGGGTCAGCCCCAGCATTTT. It encodes CAISEDRGQGQPQHF. The chain carries TRBV10-3 and TRBJ1-5, with 10 bases lining up with TRBD1. Germline CDR1 reads ENHRY; CDR2 reads SYGVKD. Germline trimming cut 2 bases from V and 6 bases from J; bases unmatched to any gene: 4. The CDR3 has 15 amino acids.

Turning to this clonotype: With the library built for alpha chains, this beta chain is off target and its frequency is not meaningful. This rearrangement joins TRBV12-3 or TRBV12-4 to TRBJ2-6; D remains ambiguous. Between the trimmed V and J ends, which lost 8 bases and 4 bases, there was a span of 12 bases. This CDR3 has 14 amino acids. The CDR3 region has the DNA TGTGCCAGCCTGATTAACGCGGGGGCCAACGTCCTGACTTTC. Protein sequence: CASLINAGANVLTF.

This clonotype was counted ten times or more. For a library built for alpha chains, this beta chain is a stray read; little rests on its size. The chain couples TRBV6-2 or TRBV6-3 to TRBJ1-5; 7 bases match TRBD1. The length of the CDR3 is 14 residues. Germline V gene sequence: CDR1 MNHEY, CDR2 SVGEGT. Trimming took 6 bases from V and 6 from J; bases not matched to a gene: 8. CDR3 bases: TGTGCCAGCAGCTCCGACAGGGTAGGTCAGCCCCAGCATTTT. This translates into CASSSDRVGQPQHF.

This clonotype has at least ten counts. Because the library targeted alpha chains, this beta chain is an off-target read whose size means little. This chain uses TRBV12-3 or TRBV12-4 with TRBJ2-1, with D perhaps TRBD2 (5 bases). The CDR3 totals 14 residues. V dropped 4 bases and J dropped 5 bases, with 12 bases sitting between them. The CDR3 sequence: CASSSGEWDNEQFF. The CDR3 DNA follows: TGTGCCAGCAGTTCCGGGGAGTGGGACAATGAGCAGTTCTTC.

Details on this clonotype: This beta chain is a stray read from a library made for alpha chains; its abundance is not meaningful. V usage is TRBV15 and J usage is TRBJ1-4; no clear D gene. Trimming took off 0 bases at V and 7 bases at J, with 18 bases between the two ends. The CDR3 length is 17 residues. Germline V gives CDR1 LNHNV, CDR2 YYDKDF (reference sequence). In DNA form, the CDR3 reads TGTGCCACCAGCAGAGATGGAGGCTCAGGATGGACTGAAAAACTGTTTTTT. It encodes CATSRDGGSGWTEKLFF.

This clonotype showed up many times. The library was built for alpha chains, so this beta chain is an off-target read and its size means little. The chain has TRBV5-1 and TRBJ1-5, with TRBD1 identical over 7 bases. The V gene's germline CDR1 is SGHRS and CDR2 YFSETQ. The junction had 0 bases not matched to a gene; V was cut back by 0 bases and J by 0 bases. This CDR3 contains 15 residues. The CDR3 nucleotides are TGCGCCAGCAGCTTGGGGGACAGTAGCAATCAGCCCCAGCATTTT. It yields the protein CASSLGDSSNQPQHF.

At least ten counts were recorded for this clonotype. Little can be read into the size of this beta chain, an off-target read in a library designed for alpha chains. The rearrangement links TRBV5-1 to TRBJ1-1; TRBD1 aligns across 9 bases. CDR1 and CDR2 (germline): SGHRS, YFSETQ. The length of the CDR3 is 14 residues. After removal of 3 bases from V and 4 bases from J, the junction contained 4 bases not matched to a gene. CDR3 sequence: CASSSVTGGTEAFF. CDR3 coding DNA: TGCGCCAGCAGCTCGGTGACAGGGGGCACTGAAGCTTTCTTT.

A remark on this clonotype: This beta chain is an unintended read in a library built for alpha chains; its size means little. The rearrangement joins TRBV7-2 to TRBJ2-7; D uncertain. V was pared by 5 bases and J by 0 bases, with 11 bases between. The CDR3 runs 14 residues. Germline CDR1 reads SGHTA; CDR2 reads FQGNSA. The CDR3 DNA reads TGTGCCAGCAGCCCCGAATCACTCTCCTACGAGCAGTACTTC. It yields the protein CASSPESLSYEQYF.

Turning to this clonotype: The library was designed around alpha chains, so this beta chain is a stray read whose abundance carries little weight. The rearrangement links TRBV10-3 to TRBJ1-4, with D uncertain. Trimming removed 7 bases from V and 2 bases from J, with 8 bases in between. Germline V gives CDR1 ENHRY, CDR2 SYGVKD. This CDR3 contains 13 residues. The CDR3 sequence is CAIKAATNEKLFF. The CDR3 coding sequence is TGTGCCATCAAGGCAGCTACTAATGAAAAACTGTTTTTT.

This clonotype showed up just a few times. This beta chain is off target for a library built for alpha chains, so its abundance means little. CDR3 sequence reads: CATSSGQVLTEAFF. The DNA of the CDR3 is TGTGCCACCAGCAGTGGACAGGTTTTAACTGAAGCTTTCTTT. V is TRBV15 and J is TRBJ1-1; TRBD1 aligns across 7 bases. Trimming cost V 3 bases and J 5 bases; bases outside gene matches: 6. Germline CDR1 LNHNV, CDR2 YYDKDF (reference sequence). This CDR3 region has 14 residues.

In this sample, this clonotype turned up many times. Found in a library prepared for alpha chains, this beta chain is an off-target read, and its abundance has little meaning. The rearrangement uses TRBV18 and TRBJ2-5; tentatively, D is TRBD1 or TRBD2 (5 bases each). This CDR3 is 16 amino acids long. The germline V gene encodes CDR1 KGHSH and CDR2 LQKENI. V gave up 3 bases and J gave up 1 base, with 15 bases separating them. The CDR3 coding sequence is TGTGCCAGCTCACCCTCCATCGGGGACGGCCAAGAGACCCAGTACTTC. It is translated as CASSPSIGDGQETQYF.

This clonotype is labeled medium-sized. Being off target in a library aimed at alpha chains, this beta chain has a size of little meaning. The rearrangement links TRBV6-6 to TRBJ1-4; 8 bases line up with TRBD1. Trimming at V came to 2 bases and at J to 5 bases, leaving 1 base not matched to a gene. The CDR3 is made up of 14 amino acids. CDR1 and CDR2 (germline): MNHNY, SVGAGI (reference sequence). The CDR3 coding sequence is TGTGCCAGCAGTTACGACAGGGGCAATGAAAAACTGTTTTTT. Its protein product is CASSYDRGNEKLFF.

In this sample, this clonotype turned up many times. This beta chain is off target for a library built for alpha chains, so its abundance means little. This chain joins TRBV24-1 and TRBJ2-3; 7 bases are shared with TRBD1. Trimming took 9 bases from V and 2 from J; bases not matched to a gene: 16. The CDR3 loop spans 17 amino acids. Germline V gene data show CDR1 as KGHDR and CDR2 as SFDVKD. The CDR3 is CATVDSRDRPPTDTQYF. Here the CDR3 DNA reads TGTGCCACCGTCGATTCCCGGGACAGACCACCCACAGATACGCAGTATTTT.

There are many counts of this clonotype. As an off-target read in a library built for alpha chains, this beta chain has a frequency of little significance. In DNA form, the CDR3 reads TGCAGTGCTAGACTTGCCGGGACAACGGGCTACACCTTC. Amino acid sequence: CSARLAGTTGYTF. This sequence joins TRBV20-1 and TRBJ1-2; TRBD1 is a possible D gene (6 bases). Germline V gives CDR1 DFQATT, CDR2 SNEGSKA (reference sequence). This CDR3 spans 13 amino acids. The ends were cut back, 2 bases at V and 8 bases at J, with 15 bases in the middle.

In the case of this clonotype: Since the library was made to target alpha chains, this beta chain is a stray read and its abundance is not meaningful. The chain employs TRBV10-3 and TRBJ2-3; 7 bases agree with TRBD2. Trimming took 6 bases from V and 0 from J; bases not matched to a gene: 3. Germline CDR1 and CDR2: ENHRY and SYGVKD. CDR3 size: 14 residues. Written as DNA, the CDR3 is TGTGCCATCAGCCCCGGGGGGAGCACAGATACGCAGTATTTT. As protein: CAISPGGSTDTQYF.

About this clonotype itself: The library was built for alpha chains, so this beta chain is an off-target read and its size means little. This chain uses TRBV3-1 with TRBJ2-7; TRBD1 might be the D (6 bases). The V end was cut by 4 bases, the J end by 4 bases, with 17 bases between. CDR1 is LGHDT, CDR2 YNNKEL, per germline (reference sequence). CDR3 length: 15 residues. The CDR3 is CASSRFAQTGYEQYF. Here the CDR3 DNA reads TGTGCCAGCAGCCGGTTTGCTCAAACAGGGTACGAGCAGTACTTC.

This clonotype was observed at least ten times. This beta chain lies outside the target of a library built for alpha chains; its clone size means little. V is TRBV9 and J is TRBJ1-2; 7 bases are a match to TRBD1. Germline V gene sequence: CDR1 SGDLS, CDR2 YYNGEE. This CDR3 has 14 residues. The trim removed 1 base at V and 8 bases at J, leaving 8 bases unmatched. The CDR3 region is CASSVKTGPYGYTF. The CDR3 nucleotides are TGTGCCAGCAGCGTAAAGACAGGGCCCTACGGCTACACCTTC.

This clonotype has ten or more counts. A library made for alpha chains picked up this beta chain off target, so its size means little. The chain links TRBV4-1 to TRBJ2-7, with a weak D call TRBD2 (5 bases). This CDR3 has 14 residues. V lost 0 bases and J 6 bases, leaving 12 bases between the germline ends. Germline values: CDR1 MGHRA, CDR2 YSYEKL. CDR3: CASSQDGLAREQYF. In DNA form, the CDR3 reads TGCGCCAGCAGCCAAGACGGCCTAGCTCGCGAGCAGTACTTC.

This clonotype appeared many times. This beta chain slipped into a library made for alpha chains as a stray read, so its size is not meaningful. The chain links TRBV27 to TRBJ2-3; D possibly corresponds to TRBD2 (5 bases). V gave up 2 bases and J gave up 1 base, with 10 bases separating them. The CDR3 is 15 residues long. Looked up from germline, CDR1 is MNHEY and CDR2 is SMNVEV (reference sequence). CDR3 sequence: CASSLGGPRTDTQYF. CDR3 bases: TGTGCCAGCAGTTTAGGAGGCCCCCGCACAGATACGCAGTATTTT.

This clonotype was picked up many times. Because this beta chain is a stray read in a library intended to capture alpha chains, its abundance should not be given much weight. V gene TRBV7-2 combines with J gene TRBJ2-5; D gene unclear. Trimming removed 5 bases at V and 4 bases at J, with 5 bases between. The germline V gene has CDR1 SGHTA and CDR2 FQGNSA. The CDR3 contains 11 residues. The DNA for the CDR3 is TGTGCCAGCAGCCCCTCAGAGACCCAGTACTTC. Translation gives CASSPSETQYF.

This clonotype has at least ten counts. This beta chain slipped into a library made for alpha chains as a stray read, so its size is not meaningful. The CDR3 loop reads CASSNPAGGHEKLFF. DNA for the CDR3: TGTGCCAGCAGCAACCCCGCAGGGGGCCATGAAAAACTGTTTTTT. J is TRBJ1-4 and V is TRBV12-3 or TRBV12-4, with 8 bases identical to TRBD1. This CDR3 comprises 15 residues. Trimming removed 6 bases from V and 6 bases from J; junction bases left unmatched: 9.